This T cell receptor beta chain came from a study of blood T cell repertoires in COVID-19. Overall study: COVID-19 samples collected from the United States, Italy and Spain covered acute and convalescent phases. PBMCs, B-cell-depleted T cells, or T cells were the source of the cDNA or gDNA that made up the material.

The authors' processing: Amplified reference gene primers provided the basis for estimating nucleated cell counts. Data came from immunoSEQ multiplex PCR; TCRdb stores just in-frame clones and leaves some out. V and J calls and clone size are those listed in that table; D and trimming were worked out from the DNA. This table has 100,000 or so clones, 70% to 90% appearing once. The count of this clone is one. The germline V and J ends were trimmed by 7 bases and 3 bases, with 7 bases remaining between them. Germline loops: CDR1 WNHNN, CDR2 SYGVQD (reference sequence). The CDR3 contains 11 residues. Sequencing was performed on peripheral blood. This receptor was taken from a man in his sixties with acute or convalescent COVID-19. The chain is built from TRBV10-1 and TRBJ2-7; D is perhaps TRBD1 (5 bases). The CDR3 spells CASNGHYEQYF. The CDR3, as DNA: TGCGCCAGCAACGGACACTACGAGCAGTACTTC.